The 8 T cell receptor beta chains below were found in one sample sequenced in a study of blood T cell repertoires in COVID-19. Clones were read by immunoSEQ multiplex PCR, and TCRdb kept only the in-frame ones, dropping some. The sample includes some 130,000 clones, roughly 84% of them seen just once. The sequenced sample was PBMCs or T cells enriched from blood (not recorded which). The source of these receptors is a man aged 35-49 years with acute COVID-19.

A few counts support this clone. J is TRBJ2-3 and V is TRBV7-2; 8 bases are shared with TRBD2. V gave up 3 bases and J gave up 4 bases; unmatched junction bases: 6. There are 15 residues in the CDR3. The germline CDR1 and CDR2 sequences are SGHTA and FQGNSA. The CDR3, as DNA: TGTGCCAGCAGCTTTAGCGGGGTCGGGGCAGATACGCAGTATTTT. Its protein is CASSFSGVGADTQYF. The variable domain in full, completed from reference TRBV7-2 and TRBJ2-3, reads GAGVSQSPSNKVTEKGKDVELRCDPISGHTALYWYRQSLGQGLEFLIYFQGNSAPDKSGLPSDRFSAERTGGSVSTLTIQRTQQEDSAVYLCASSFSGVGADTQYFGPGTRLTVL.

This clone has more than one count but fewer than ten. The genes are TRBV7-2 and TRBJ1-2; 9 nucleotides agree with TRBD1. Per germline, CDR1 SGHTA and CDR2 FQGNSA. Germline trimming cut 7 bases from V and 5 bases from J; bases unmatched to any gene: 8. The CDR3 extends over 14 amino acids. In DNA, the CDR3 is TGTGCCAGCATCGACCGGGACAGGGTATATGGCTACACCTTC. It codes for CASIDRDRVYGYTF.

CDR3 region: CASSLWKGRRTGELFF. The CDR3 nucleotides are TGTGCCAGCAGTTTATGGAAGGGGCGTAGGACCGGGGAGCTGTTTTTT. The rearrangement uses TRBV28 and TRBJ2-2; D might be TRBD1 (5 bases). The CDR3 has 16 residues. Deletions cut 0 bases from V and 5 bases from J, with 13 bases between. The germline gives CDR1 MDHEN, CDR2 SYDVKM.

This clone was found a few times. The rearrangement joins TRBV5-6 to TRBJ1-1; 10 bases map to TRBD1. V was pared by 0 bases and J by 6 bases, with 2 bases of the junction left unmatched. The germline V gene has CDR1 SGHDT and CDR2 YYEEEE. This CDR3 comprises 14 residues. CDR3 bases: TGTGCCAGCAGCTTGGGACAGGGGGCGCCTGAAGCTTTCTTT. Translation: CASSLGQGAPEAFF.

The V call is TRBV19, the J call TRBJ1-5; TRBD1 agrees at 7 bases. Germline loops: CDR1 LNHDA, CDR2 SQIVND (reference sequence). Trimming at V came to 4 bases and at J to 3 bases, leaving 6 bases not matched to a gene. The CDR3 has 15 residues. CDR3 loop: CASSTGTELNQPQHF. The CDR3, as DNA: TGTGCCAGTAGTACAGGGACAGAGCTCAATCAGCCCCAGCATTTT.

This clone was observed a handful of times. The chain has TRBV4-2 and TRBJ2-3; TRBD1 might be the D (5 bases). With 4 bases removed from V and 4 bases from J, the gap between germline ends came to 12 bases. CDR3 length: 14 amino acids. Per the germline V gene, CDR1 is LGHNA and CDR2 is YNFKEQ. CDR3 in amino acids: CASSPRQPPDTQYF. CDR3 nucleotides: TGTGCCAGCAGCCCCCGACAGCCGCCAGATACGCAGTATTTT.

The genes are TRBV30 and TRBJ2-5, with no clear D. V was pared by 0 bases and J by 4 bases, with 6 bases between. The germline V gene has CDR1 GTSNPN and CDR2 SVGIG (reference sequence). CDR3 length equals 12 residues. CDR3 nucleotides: TGTGCCTGGAGTGTAACGGTAGAGACCCAGTACTTC. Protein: CAWSVTVETQYF.

The CDR3 coding sequence is TGTGCCAGCAGCTTAGAGGGACTCTCGGTCGATGAGCAGTTCTTC. Its translation: CASSLEGLSVDEQFF. The genes are TRBV28 and TRBJ2-1, with D perhaps TRBD2 (6 bases). The V gene's germline CDR1 is MDHEN and CDR2 SYDVKM. The CDR3 consists of 15 residues. V lost 6 bases and J lost 8, with 20 bases in between.